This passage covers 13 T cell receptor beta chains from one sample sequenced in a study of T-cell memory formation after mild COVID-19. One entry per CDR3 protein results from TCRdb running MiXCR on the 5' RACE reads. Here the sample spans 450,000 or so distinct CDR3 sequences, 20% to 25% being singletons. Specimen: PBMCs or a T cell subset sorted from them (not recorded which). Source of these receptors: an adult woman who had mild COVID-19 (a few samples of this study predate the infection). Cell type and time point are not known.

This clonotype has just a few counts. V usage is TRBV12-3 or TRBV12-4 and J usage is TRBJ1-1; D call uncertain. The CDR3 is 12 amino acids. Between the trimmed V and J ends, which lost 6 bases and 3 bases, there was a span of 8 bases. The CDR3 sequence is CASRRRDTEAFF. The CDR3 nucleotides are TGTGCCAGCAGGCGAAGGGACACTGAAGCTTTCTTT.

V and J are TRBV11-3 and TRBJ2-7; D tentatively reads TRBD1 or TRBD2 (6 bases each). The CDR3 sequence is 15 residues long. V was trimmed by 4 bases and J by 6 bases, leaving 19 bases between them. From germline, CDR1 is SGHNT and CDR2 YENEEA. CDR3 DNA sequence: TGTGCCAGCAGCTCGCGGGCCGGGGGCGCCTCCGAGCAGTACTTC. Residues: CASSSRAGGASEQYF.

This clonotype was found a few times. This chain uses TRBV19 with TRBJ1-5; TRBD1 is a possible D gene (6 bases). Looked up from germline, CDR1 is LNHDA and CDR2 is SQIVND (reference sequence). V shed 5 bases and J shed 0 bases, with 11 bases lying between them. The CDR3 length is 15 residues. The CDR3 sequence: CASSQGQYSNQPQHF. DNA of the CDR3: TGTGCCAGTAGTCAAGGACAGTATAGCAATCAGCCCCAGCATTTT.

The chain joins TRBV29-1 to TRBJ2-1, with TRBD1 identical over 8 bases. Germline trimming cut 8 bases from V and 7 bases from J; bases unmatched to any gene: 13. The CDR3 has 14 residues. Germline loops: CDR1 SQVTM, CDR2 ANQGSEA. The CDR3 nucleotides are TGCAGCAGCAGGGGACAGGCGACTCGAAATGAGCAGTTCTTC. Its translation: CSSRGQATRNEQFF.

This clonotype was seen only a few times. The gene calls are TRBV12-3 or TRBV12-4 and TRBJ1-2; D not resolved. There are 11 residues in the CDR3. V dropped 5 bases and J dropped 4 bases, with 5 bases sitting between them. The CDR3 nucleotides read TGTGCCAGCAGTAGAAGCTATGGCTACACCTTC. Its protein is CASSRSYGYTF.

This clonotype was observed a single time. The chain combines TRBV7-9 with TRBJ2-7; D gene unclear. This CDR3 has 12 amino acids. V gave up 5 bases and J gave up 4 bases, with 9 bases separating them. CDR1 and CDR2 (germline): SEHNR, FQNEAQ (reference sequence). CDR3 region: CASSVTEYEQYF. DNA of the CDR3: TGTGCCAGCAGCGTCACCGAGTACGAGCAGTACTTC.

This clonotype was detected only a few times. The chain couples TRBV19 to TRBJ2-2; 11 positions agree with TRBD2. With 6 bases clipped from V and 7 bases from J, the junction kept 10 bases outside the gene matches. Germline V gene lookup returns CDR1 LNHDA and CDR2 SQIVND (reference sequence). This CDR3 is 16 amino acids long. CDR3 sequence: CASSPRLAGNGGELFF. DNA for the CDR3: TGTGCCAGTAGCCCCCGACTAGCGGGAAACGGCGGGGAGCTGTTTTTT.

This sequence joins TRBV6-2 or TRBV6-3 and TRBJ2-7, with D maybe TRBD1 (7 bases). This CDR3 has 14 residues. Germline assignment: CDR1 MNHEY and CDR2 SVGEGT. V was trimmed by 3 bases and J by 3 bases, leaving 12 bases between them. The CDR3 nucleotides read TGTGCCAGCAGTTATTGGGGGGACAGCTACGAGCAGTACTTC. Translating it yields CASSYWGDSYEQYF.

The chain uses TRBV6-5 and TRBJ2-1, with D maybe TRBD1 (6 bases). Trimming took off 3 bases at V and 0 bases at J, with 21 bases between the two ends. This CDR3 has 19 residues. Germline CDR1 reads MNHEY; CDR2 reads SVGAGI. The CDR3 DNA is TGTGCCAGCAGTTATTCTCCGGGACAAATACTGAGCTCCTACAATGAGCAGTTCTTC. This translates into CASSYSPGQILSSYNEQFF.

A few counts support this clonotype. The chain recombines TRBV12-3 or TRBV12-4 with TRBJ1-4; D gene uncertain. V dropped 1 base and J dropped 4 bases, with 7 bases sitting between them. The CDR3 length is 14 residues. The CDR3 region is CASSLDPDNEKLFF. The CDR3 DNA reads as TGTGCCAGCAGTTTAGACCCGGATAATGAAAAACTGTTTTTT.

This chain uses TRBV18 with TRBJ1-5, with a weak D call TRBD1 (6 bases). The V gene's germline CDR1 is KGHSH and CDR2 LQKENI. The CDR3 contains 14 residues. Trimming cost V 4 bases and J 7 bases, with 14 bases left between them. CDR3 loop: CASSHTGSGQPQHF. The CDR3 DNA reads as TGTGCCAGCTCACACACAGGGTCCGGGCAGCCCCAGCATTTT.

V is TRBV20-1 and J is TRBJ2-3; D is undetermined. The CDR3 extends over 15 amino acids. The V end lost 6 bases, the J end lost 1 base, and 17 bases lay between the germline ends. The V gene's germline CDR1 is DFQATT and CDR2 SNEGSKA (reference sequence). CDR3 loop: CSAYGPLSRTDTQYF. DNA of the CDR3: TGCAGTGCCTACGGACCACTTTCCCGCACAGATACGCAGTATTTT.

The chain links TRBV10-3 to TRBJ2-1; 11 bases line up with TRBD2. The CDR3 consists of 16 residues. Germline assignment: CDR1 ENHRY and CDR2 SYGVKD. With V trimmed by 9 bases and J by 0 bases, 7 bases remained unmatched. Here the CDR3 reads CAIGLAGDSSYNEQFF. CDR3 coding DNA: TGTGCCATTGGACTAGCGGGCGATAGCTCCTACAATGAGCAGTTCTTC.